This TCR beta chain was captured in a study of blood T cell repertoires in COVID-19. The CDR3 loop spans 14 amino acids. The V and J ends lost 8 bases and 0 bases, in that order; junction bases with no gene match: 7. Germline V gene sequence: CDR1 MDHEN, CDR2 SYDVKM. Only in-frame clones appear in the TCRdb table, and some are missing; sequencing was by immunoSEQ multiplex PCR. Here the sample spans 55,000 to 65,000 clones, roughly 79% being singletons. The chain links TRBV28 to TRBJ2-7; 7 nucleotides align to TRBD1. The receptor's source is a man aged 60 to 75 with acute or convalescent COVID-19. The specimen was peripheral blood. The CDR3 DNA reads TGTGCCAGCTCTTCCGGGACAGACTCCTACGAGCAGTACTTC. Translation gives CASSSGTDSYEQYF.